This TCR beta chain came from a study of identical twins. This CDR3 has 17 residues. TCRdb redid the calling of the 5' RACE reads with MiXCR, one entry per CDR3 protein. The sample yields hundreds of thousands of distinct CDR3 sequences, more than 20% seen once. Another study also made use of these data, one on T cells expressing NK-cell markers.

Material for sequencing was CD4+ T cells sorted from blood. The chain couples TRBV21-1 to TRBJ2-1; the tabulated D call, TRBD2, remains unverified against the DNA. TRBV21-1 is classified as a pseudogene. This TCR was sampled from a woman younger than 35 in good health. In DNA, the CDR3 is TGTGCCAGCAGCAAAGGGGGACTAGCGGGGGGGCCCAGTGAGCAGTTCTTC. Translated: CASSKGGLAGGPSEQFF.